This is a list of T cell receptor beta chains from one sample in a study of T-cell reconstitution after alpha-beta-depleted transplantation in children. MiXCR, applied by TCRdb to the PCR reads, yields one record per CDR3 protein. Counted here are about 260,000 distinct CDR3 sequences, 11% occurring once; the ten biggest clones make up less than 25%. The sample was peripheral blood, taken 180 days after TCRalphabeta/CD19-depleted stem cell transplant. These receptors were collected from a male patient between 2 and 10 years old who had a stem cell transplant for chronic granulomatous disease, so the T cells may come from the graft donor. Each CDR3 is given with its conserved first and last residue. D genes are given only for firm matches. Clone size is given for some rows only: seen once, a few or many times, or a class if the clone is expanded.

size,J,D,V,CDR3,DNA
.,TRBJ2-3,.,TRBV19,CASSARRGGTDTQYF,TGTGCCAGTAGTGCCAGGAGGGGGGGGACAGATACGCAGTATTTT
many,TRBJ2-3,TRBD1,TRBV6-2/TRBV6-3,CASSIGTEVDTQYF,TGTGCCAGCAGCATCGGGACAGAGGTAGATACGCAGTATTTT
.,TRBJ2-1,.,TRBV4-3,CASSQEGGTGAYNEQFF,TGCGCCAGCAGCCAAGAAGGGGGAACGGGAGCCTACAATGAGCAGTTCTTC
many,TRBJ2-3,.,TRBV11-2,CASSAQSTDTQYF,TGTGCCAGCAGCGCCCAAAGCACAGATACGCAGTATTTT
many,TRBJ2-3,.,TRBV7-3,CASSFVGGADTQYF,TGTGCCAGCAGCTTCGTGGGGGGGGCGGATACGCAGTATTTT
many,TRBJ1-2,TRBD1,TRBV7-8,CASSYRQGDDANYGYTF,TGTGCCAGCAGCTACCGACAGGGGGACGATGCTAACTATGGCTACACCTTC
few,TRBJ1-5,.,TRBV19,CASRNINQPQHF,TGTGCCAGTAGGAACATTAATCAGCCCCAGCATTTT
few,TRBJ2-1,TRBD2,TRBV7-3,CASSPNPPSGSYNEQFF,TGTGCCAGCAGTCCAAACCCCCCTAGCGGGTCTTACAATGAGCAGTTCTTC
few,TRBJ2-3,.,TRBV5-1,CASSYGATQYF,TGCGCCAGCAGCTACGGTGCTACGCAGTATTTT
many,TRBJ2-5,.,TRBV7-7,CASSLDLALQETQYF,TGTGCTAGCAGCTTAGATCTAGCACTCCAAGAGACCCAGTACTTC
few,TRBJ1-1,.,TRBV11-2,CASSLDGGVGTEAFF,TGTGCCAGCAGCTTAGATGGGGGGGTGGGCACTGAAGCTTTCTTT
.,TRBJ2-1,.,TRBV11-3,CASSFGRAPYNEQFF,TGTGCCAGCAGCTTCGGACGGGCACCATACAATGAGCAGTTCTTC
many,TRBJ2-5,.,TRBV29-1,CSVGSETQYF,TGCAGCGTTGGGTCGGAGACCCAGTACTTC
many,TRBJ2-6,TRBD1,TRBV27,CASTPDRRLGANVLTF,TGTGCCAGCACCCCGGACAGGCGTCTTGGGGCCAACGTCCTGACTTTC
many,TRBJ2-3,.,TRBV12-3/TRBV12-4,CASSVRTDTQYF,TGTGCCAGCTCCGTTCGCACAGATACGCAGTATTTT
few,TRBJ2-5,TRBD2,TRBV18,CASSALAGTLSETQYF,TGTGCCAGCTCAGCACTAGCGGGCACCTTATCGGAGACCCAGTACTTC
.,TRBJ1-2,.,TRBV6-2/TRBV6-3,CASSITLGPERGYTF,TGTGCCAGCAGTATTACGCTGGGGCCAGAGCGTGGCTACACCTTC
many,TRBJ2-7,TRBD2,TRBV27,CASSRSGGSYEQYF,TGTGCCAGCAGCCGCTCGGGGGGTTCCTACGAGCAGTACTTC
many,TRBJ2-1,TRBD2,TRBV12-3/TRBV12-4,CASSLRVAGGLNYNEQFF,TGTGCCAGCAGTTTGAGGGTTGCGGGGGGCTTAAACTACAATGAGCAGTTCTTC
many,TRBJ1-5,TRBD1,TRBV6-2/TRBV6-3,CASSYRQGFSNQPQHF,TGTGCCAGCAGTTACCGACAGGGTTTCAGCAATCAGCCCCAGCATTTT
many,TRBJ1-1,.,TRBV16,CASSRGVVEAFF,TGTGCCAGCAGCCGAGGCGTCGTCGAGGCTTTCTTT
many,TRBJ1-4,.,TRBV20-1,CSARAAGRINEKLFF,TGCAGTGCTAGAGCTGCGGGCAGGATTAATGAAAAACTGTTTTTT
many,TRBJ2-5,.,TRBV7-6,CASSLVGPFGETQYF,TGTGCCAGCAGCTTAGTGGGACCCTTCGGAGAGACCCAGTACTTC
.,TRBJ2-4,.,TRBV12-3/TRBV12-4,CASSLRSTRNIQYF,TGTGCCAGCAGTTTGAGGTCCACTCGGAACATTCAGTACTTC
many,TRBJ2-7,.,TRBV18,CASSLTGSGNEQYF,TGTGCCAGCTCACTGACCGGGTCTGGCAACGAGCAGTACTTC
many,TRBJ2-5,TRBD2,TRBV12-3/TRBV12-4,CASTISGSSLKTQYF,TGTGCCAGCACCATTAGCGGGAGTTCCCTCAAGACCCAGTACTTC
many,TRBJ2-1,TRBD2,TRBV14,CASSARGAGEQFF,TGTGCCAGCAGCGCGCGGGGGGCAGGTGAGCAGTTCTTC
many,TRBJ1-2,.,TRBV11-2,CASSPAGQGTYYGYTF,TGTGCCAGCAGCCCGGCCGGCCAAGGGACGTACTATGGCTACACCTTC
many,TRBJ2-2,.,TRBV29-1,CSVLLTRRGANTGELFF,TGCAGCGTCCTTCTAACTCGGAGAGGGGCGAACACCGGGGAGCTGTTTTTT
many,TRBJ2-7,TRBD2,TRBV9,CASSSRLAGGEQYF,TGTGCCAGCAGCTCCAGATTAGCGGGGGGCGAGCAGTACTTC
many,TRBJ2-3,.,TRBV25-1,CASSGWGRPQSTDTQYF,TGTGCCAGCAGTGGGTGGGGCAGGCCTCAATCCACAGATACGCAGTATTTT
many,TRBJ2-7,TRBD1,TRBV12-3/TRBV12-4,CASSFRQGGYEQYF,TGTGCCAGCAGTTTCAGACAGGGGGGCTACGAGCAGTACTTC
many,TRBJ2-3,TRBD2,TRBV4-2,CASSQDPGGGTDTQYF,TGTGCCAGCAGCCAAGACCCCGGGGGGGGCACAGATACGCAGTATTTT
many,TRBJ1-4,TRBD1,TRBV18,CASSPRQGSNEKLFF,TGTGCCAGCTCACCGCGACAGGGATCTAATGAAAAACTGTTTTTT
many,TRBJ2-3,.,TRBV10-2,CASSIGGLDTQYF,TGCGCCAGCAGTATAGGTGGGTTGGATACGCAGTATTTT
many,TRBJ2-6,.,TRBV11-2,CASSSGRGSTGANVLTF,TGTGCCAGCAGCTCCGGAAGGGGGTCTACTGGGGCCAACGTCCTGACTTTC
many,TRBJ1-5,.,TRBV20-1,CSAVRGSNQPQHF,TGCAGTGCTGTCAGGGGTAGCAATCAGCCCCAGCATTTT
many,TRBJ2-5,.,TRBV29-1,CSATGEETQYF,TGCAGCGCCACAGGAGAAGAGACCCAGTACTTC
many,TRBJ2-7,TRBD1,TRBV6-2/TRBV6-3,CASSYWRGQGRMYEQYF,TGTGCCAGCAGTTACTGGAGGGGACAGGGCCGGATGTACGAGCAGTACTTC
many,TRBJ1-6,TRBD1,TRBV29-1,CSARTGRSYNSPLHF,TGCAGCGCCCGGACAGGGCGCTCCTATAATTCACCCCTCCACTTT
many,TRBJ2-1,.,TRBV15,CATSRETDYNEQFF,TGTGCCACCAGCAGAGAAACCGATTACAATGAGCAGTTCTTC
many,TRBJ2-7,TRBD2,TRBV5-1,CASSLLAGAEQYF,TGCGCCAGCAGCTTGCTAGCGGGAGCCGAGCAGTACTTC
many,TRBJ2-2,.,TRBV11-2,CASRLVGTRHPGELFF,TGTGCCAGCAGGCTCGTAGGAACCCGACATCCCGGGGAGCTGTTTTTT
many,TRBJ2-2,TRBD2,TRBV11-2,CASSHASGLNTGELFF,TGTGCCAGCAGCCATGCTAGCGGACTGAACACCGGGGAGCTGTTTTTT
many,TRBJ2-1,TRBD2,TRBV24-1,CATSGTSGSSYNEQFF,TGTGCCACCAGCGGGACTAGCGGGAGCTCCTACAATGAGCAGTTCTTC
many,TRBJ2-1,.,TRBV5-1,CASSLVSGYNNEQFF,TGCGCCAGCAGCTTGGTTAGCGGATATAACAATGAGCAGTTCTTC
.,TRBJ2-2,TRBD2,TRBV27,CASAWGLVAGELFF,TGTGCCAGCGCCTGGGGACTAGTGGCCGGGGAGCTGTTTTTT
many,TRBJ2-1,.,TRBV27,CASSPLRLAREQFF,TGTGCCAGCAGTCCTCTCCGGCTAGCGCGCGAGCAGTTCTTC
few,TRBJ1-5,.,TRBV4-2,CASSQRDGNQPQHF,TGTGCCAGCAGCCAACGCGACGGCAATCAGCCCCAGCATTTT
.,TRBJ2-3,.,TRBV28,CASSPQGHFSLPDTQYF,TGTGCCAGCAGTCCACAGGGACATTTCTCTCTTCCAGATACGCAGTATTTT
many,TRBJ2-1,.,TRBV20-1,CSARVVAYNEQFF,TGCAGTGCTAGAGTAGTAGCTTACAATGAGCAGTTCTTC
many,TRBJ2-1,.,TRBV5-5,CASSLGWNNNEQFF,TGTGCCAGCAGCTTGGGGTGGAATAACAATGAGCAGTTCTTC
many,TRBJ2-5,TRBD2,TRBV7-2,CASSQNTGGYQETQYF,TGTGCCAGCAGCCAAAATACGGGGGGGTACCAAGAGACCCAGTACTTC
.,TRBJ2-1,.,TRBV11-2,CASSLTSAHEQFF,TGTGCCAGCAGCCTTACTTCGGCTCACGAGCAGTTCTTC
many,TRBJ2-3,.,TRBV7-2,CASSRAGQDTQYF,TGTGCCAGCAGCCGCGCCGGGCAGGATACGCAGTATTTT
many,TRBJ2-2,.,TRBV12-3/TRBV12-4,CASSWAGRGTGELFF,TGTGCCAGCAGTTGGGCGGGCCGTGGAACCGGGGAGCTGTTTTTT